This paragraph covers one T cell receptor (beta chain) sequence. Its antigen is not identified. An amount of RNA that ranged from roughly 0.45 to 1 ug was reverse transcribed with random hexamers. Amplification of TCR beta CDR3 by immunoSEQ multiplex PCR spanned 54 Vbeta and 13 Jbeta. TCRdb fed the immunoSEQ multiplex PCR reads into MiXCR, producing one record per CDR3 protein. The sample shows about 300,000 distinct CDR3 sequences, approximately 85% of them seen only once. From blood CD8+ and CD4+ T cells, TCR beta sequences were generated. It was negative isolation that provided the CD8+ and CD4+ T cells, whereas TEMRA cells were enriched by FACS. The length of the CDR3 is 15 residues. J gave up 6 bases and V 5 bases, and 10 bases lay outside the gene matches. Germline CDR1 MNHEY, CDR2 SVGEGT. The entry originates in a study of CD8 T cells in Susac syndrome. Findings and limits, study-wide: The authors acknowledged that the study's TCR sequencing and HLA analysis involved relatively few individuals.

The chain links TRBV6-2 or TRBV6-3 to TRBJ1-5, with 7 bases fitting TRBD1. The source is a human donor with multiple sclerosis. The sequenced material came from CD8+ T cells from PBMCs. The CDR3 nucleotides are TGTGCCAGCAGTCGGGACAGCCTAACGACTCAGCCCCAGCATTTT. As protein: CASSRDSLTTQPQHF.